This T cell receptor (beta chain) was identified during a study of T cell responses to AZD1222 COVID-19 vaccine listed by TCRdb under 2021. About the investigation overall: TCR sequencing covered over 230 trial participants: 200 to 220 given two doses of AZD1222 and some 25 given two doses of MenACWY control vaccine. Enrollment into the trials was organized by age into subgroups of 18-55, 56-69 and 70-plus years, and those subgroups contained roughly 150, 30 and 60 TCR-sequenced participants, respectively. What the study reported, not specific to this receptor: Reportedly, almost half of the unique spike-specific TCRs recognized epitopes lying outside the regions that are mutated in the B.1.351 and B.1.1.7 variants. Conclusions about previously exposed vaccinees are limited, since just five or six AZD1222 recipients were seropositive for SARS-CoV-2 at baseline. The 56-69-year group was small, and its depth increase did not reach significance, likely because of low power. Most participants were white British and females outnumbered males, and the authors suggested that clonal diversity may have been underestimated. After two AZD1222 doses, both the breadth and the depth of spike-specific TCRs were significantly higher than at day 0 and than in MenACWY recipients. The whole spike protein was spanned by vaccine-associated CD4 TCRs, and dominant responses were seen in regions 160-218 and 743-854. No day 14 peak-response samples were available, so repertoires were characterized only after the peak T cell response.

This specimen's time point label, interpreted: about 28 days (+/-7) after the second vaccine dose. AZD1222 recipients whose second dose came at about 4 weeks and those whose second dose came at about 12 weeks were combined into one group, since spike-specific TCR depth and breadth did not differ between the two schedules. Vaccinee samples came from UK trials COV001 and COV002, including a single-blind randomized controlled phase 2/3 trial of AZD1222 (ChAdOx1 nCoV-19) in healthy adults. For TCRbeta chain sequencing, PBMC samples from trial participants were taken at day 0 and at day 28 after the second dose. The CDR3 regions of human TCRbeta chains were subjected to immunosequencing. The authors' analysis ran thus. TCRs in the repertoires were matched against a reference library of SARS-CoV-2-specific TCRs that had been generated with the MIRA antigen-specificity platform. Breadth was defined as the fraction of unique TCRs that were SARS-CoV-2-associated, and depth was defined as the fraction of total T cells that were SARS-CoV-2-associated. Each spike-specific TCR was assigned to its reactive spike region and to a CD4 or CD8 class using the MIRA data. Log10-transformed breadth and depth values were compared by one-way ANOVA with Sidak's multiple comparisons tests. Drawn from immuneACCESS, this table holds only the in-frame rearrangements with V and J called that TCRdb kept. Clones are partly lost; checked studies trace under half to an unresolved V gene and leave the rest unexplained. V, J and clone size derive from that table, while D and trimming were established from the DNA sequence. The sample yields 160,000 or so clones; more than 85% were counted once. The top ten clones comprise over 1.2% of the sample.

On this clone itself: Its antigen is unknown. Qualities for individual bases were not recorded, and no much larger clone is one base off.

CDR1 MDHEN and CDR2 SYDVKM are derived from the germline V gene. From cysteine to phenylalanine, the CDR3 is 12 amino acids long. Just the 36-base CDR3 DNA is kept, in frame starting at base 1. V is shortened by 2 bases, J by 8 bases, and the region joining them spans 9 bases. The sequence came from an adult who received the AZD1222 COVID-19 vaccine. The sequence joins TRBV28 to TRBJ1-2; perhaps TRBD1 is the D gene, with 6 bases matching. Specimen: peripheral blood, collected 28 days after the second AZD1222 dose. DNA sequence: TGTGCCAGCAGTTTAAAGGGGGTCGGCTACACCTTC. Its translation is CASSLKGVGYTF.